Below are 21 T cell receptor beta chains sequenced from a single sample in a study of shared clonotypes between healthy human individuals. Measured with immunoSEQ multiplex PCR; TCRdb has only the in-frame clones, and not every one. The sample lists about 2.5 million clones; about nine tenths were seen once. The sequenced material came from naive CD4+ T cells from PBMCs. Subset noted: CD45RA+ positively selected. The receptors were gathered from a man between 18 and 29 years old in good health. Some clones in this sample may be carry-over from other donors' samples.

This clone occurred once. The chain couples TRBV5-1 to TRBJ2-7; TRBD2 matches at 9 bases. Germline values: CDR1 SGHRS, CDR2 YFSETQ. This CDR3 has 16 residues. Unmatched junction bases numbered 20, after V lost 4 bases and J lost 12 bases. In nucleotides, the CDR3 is TGCGCCAGCAGCCCAACAGGAGGAGCGGGAGGCCTGTTATCGTACTTC. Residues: CASSPTGGAGGLLSYF.

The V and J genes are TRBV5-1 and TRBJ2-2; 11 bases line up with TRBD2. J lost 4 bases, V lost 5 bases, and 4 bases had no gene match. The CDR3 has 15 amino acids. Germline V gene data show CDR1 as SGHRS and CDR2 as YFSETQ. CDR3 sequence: CASRRLAGTTGELFF. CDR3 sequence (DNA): TGCGCCAGCAGACGACTAGCGGGAACCACCGGGGAGCTGTTTTTT.

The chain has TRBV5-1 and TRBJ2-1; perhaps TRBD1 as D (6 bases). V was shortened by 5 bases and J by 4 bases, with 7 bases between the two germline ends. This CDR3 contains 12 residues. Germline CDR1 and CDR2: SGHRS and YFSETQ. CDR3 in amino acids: CASRQGYNEQFF. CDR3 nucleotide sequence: TGCGCCAGCAGACAGGGTTACAATGAGCAGTTCTTC.

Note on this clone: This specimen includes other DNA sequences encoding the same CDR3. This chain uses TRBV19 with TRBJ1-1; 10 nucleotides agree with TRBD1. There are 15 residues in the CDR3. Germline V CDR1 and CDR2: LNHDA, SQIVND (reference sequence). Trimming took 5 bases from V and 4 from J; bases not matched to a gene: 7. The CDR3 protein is CASSPRDRGGTEAFF. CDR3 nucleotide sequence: TGTGCCAGTAGTCCTCGGGACAGGGGCGGCACTGAAGCTTTCTTT.

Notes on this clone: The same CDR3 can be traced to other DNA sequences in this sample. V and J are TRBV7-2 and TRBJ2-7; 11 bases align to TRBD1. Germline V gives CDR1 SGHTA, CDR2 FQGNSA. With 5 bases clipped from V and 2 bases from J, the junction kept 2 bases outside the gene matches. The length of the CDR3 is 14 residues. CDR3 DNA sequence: TGTGCCAGCAGCCTGGGACAGGGGGCCTACGAGCAGTACTTC. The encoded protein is CASSLGQGAYEQYF.

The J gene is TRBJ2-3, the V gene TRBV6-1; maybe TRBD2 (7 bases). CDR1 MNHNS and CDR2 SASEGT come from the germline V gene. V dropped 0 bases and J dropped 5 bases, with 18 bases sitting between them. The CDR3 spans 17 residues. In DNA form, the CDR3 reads TGTGCCAGCAGTGAAGCCTGGGGGGCGGGAGTAGGAGATACGCAGTATTTT. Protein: CASSEAWGAGVGDTQYF.

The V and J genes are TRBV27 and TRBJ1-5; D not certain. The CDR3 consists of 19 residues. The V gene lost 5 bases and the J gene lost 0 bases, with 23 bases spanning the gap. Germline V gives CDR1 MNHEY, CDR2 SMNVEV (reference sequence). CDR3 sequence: CASSPNIRSTLYSNQPQHF. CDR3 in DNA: TGTGCCAGCAGTCCCAACATAAGATCCACTCTCTATAGCAATCAGCCCCAGCATTTT.

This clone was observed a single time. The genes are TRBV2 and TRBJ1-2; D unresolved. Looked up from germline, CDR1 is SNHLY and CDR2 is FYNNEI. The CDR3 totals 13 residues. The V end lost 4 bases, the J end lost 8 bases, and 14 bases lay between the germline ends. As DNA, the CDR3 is TGTGCCAGCAGTGTCGAGGGCCTATCAGGCTACACCTTC. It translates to CASSVEGLSGYTF.

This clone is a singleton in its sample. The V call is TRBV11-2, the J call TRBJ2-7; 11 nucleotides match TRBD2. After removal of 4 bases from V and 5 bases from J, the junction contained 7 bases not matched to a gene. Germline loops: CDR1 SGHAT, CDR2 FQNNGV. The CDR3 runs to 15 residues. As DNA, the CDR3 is TGTGCCAGCAGCTATACTAGCGGGAGCCCCCACGAGCAGTACTTC. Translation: CASSYTSGSPHEQYF.

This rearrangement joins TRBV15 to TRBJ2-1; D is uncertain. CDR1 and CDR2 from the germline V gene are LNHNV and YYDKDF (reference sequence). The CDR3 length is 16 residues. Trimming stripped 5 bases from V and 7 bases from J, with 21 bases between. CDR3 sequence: CATSSSSEAVENEQFF. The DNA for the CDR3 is TGTGCCACCAGCTCCTCGTCTGAGGCGGTGGAAAATGAGCAGTTCTTC. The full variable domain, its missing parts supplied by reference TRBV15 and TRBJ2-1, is DAMVIQNPRYQVTQFGKPVTLSCSQTLNHNVMYWYQQKSSQAPKLLFHYYDKDFNNEADTPDNFQSRRPNTSFCFLDIRSPGLGDTAMYLCATSSSSEAVENEQFFGPGTRLTVL.

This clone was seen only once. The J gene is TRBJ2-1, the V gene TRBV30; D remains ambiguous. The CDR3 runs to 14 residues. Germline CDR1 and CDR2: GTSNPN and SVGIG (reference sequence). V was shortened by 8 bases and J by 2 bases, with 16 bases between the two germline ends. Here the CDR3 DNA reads TGTGCCCACGCCTTTACCGGGCCCTACAATGAGCAGTTCTTC. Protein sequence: CAHAFTGPYNEQFF.

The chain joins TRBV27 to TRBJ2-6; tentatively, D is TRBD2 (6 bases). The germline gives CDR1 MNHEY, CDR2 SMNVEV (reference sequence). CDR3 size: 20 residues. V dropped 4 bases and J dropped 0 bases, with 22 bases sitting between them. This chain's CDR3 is CASSYLRDGSLNSGANVLTF. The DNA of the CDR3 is TGTGCCAGCAGTTACCTCCGGGACGGGAGCCTAAACTCTGGGGCCAACGTCCTGACTTTC.

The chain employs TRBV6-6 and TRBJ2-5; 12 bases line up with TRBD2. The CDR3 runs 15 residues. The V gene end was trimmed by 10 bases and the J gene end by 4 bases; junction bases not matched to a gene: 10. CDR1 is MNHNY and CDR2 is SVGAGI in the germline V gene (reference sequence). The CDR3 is CATLKTSGSLETQYF. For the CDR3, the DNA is TGTGCCACCCTAAAGACTAGCGGGAGTTTAGAGACCCAGTACTTC.

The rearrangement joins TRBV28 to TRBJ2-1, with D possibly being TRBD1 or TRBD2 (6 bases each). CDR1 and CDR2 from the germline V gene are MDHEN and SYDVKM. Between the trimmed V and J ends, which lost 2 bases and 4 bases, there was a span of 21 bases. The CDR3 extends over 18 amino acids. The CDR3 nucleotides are TGTGCCAGCAGTTTACGAAGGCGGGGCGGGACATGGTACAATGAGCAGTTCTTC. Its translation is CASSLRRRGGTWYNEQFF.

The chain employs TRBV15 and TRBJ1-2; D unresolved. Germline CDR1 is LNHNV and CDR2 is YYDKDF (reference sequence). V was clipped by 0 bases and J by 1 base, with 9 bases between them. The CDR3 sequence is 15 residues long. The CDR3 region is CATSRDHGSNYGYTF. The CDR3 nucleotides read TGTGCCACCAGCAGAGATCATGGCAGTAACTATGGCTACACCTTC.

As DNA, the CDR3 is TGTGCCAGCAGCACAGATACGCAGTATTTT. Its translation is CASSTDTQYF. V gene TRBV27 combines with J gene TRBJ2-3, with D uncertain. The CDR3 extends over 10 amino acids. V was cut by 6 bases and J by 2 bases, with 0 bases left in between. CDR1 is MNHEY and CDR2 is SMNVEV in the germline V gene (reference sequence).

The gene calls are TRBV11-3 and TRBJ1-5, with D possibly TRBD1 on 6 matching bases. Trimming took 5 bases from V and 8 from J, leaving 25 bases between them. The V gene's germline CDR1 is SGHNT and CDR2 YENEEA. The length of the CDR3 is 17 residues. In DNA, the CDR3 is TGTGCCAGCAGCACAGGCGTTCAGGGGAGGATTTTCGAGCCCCAGCATTTT. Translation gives CASSTGVQGRIFEPQHF.

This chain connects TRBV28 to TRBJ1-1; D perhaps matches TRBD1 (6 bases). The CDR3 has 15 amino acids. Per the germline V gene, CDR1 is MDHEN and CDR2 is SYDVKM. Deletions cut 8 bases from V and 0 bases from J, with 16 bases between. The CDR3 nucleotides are TGTGCCAGCCGGCAGTGGGACACCGTGAACACTGAAGCTTTCTTT. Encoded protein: CASRQWDTVNTEAFF.

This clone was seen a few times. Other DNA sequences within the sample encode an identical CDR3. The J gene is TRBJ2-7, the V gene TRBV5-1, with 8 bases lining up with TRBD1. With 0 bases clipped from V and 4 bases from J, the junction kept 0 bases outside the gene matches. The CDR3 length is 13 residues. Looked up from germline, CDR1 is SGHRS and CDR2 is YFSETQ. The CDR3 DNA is TGCGCCAGCAGCTTGGACAGGGGGTACGAGCAGTACTTC. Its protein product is CASSLDRGYEQYF. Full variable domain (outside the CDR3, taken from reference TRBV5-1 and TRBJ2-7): KAGVTQTPRYLIKTRGQQVTLSCSPISGHRSVSWYQQTPGQGLQFLFEYFSETQRNKGNFPGRFSGRQFSNSRSEMNVSTLELGDSALYLCASSLDRGYEQYFGPGTRLTVT.

The CDR3 DNA sequence: TGTGCCAGCAGCTTAGGGGACAGGAGAAGTGAAAAACTGTTTTTT. Translation: CASSLGDRRSEKLFF. The gene calls are TRBV11-2 and TRBJ1-4, with 8 bases fitting TRBD1. Germline V gene sequence: CDR1 SGHAT, CDR2 FQNNGV. The CDR3 length is 15 residues. After removal of 1 base from V and 7 bases from J, the junction contained 5 bases not matched to a gene.

CDR3 residues: CASSPPSGWGSYNEQFF. CDR3 nucleotide sequence: TGTGCCAGCTCACCACCCAGCGGGTGGGGCTCCTACAATGAGCAGTTCTTC. This chain uses TRBV18 with TRBJ2-1, with D tentatively TRBD2 (6 bases). V dropped 0 bases and J dropped 0 bases, with 12 bases sitting between them. The CDR3 spans 17 residues. Germline CDR1 is KGHSH and CDR2 is LQKENI.